This T cell receptor (beta chain) was identified in a study of CD8 T cells in Susac syndrome. A quantity of about 0.45 to 1 ug RNA underwent reverse transcription using random hexamers. MiXCR, run by TCRdb on the immunoSEQ multiplex PCR reads, gives a single entry per CDR3 protein. The data contain about 430,000 distinct CDR3 sequences, approximately 85% of them seen just once; the ten biggest clones take up more than 0.09%. V lost 4 bases and J lost 3, with 16 bases in between. This CDR3 is built from 16 residues. The germline gives CDR1 LGHDT, CDR2 YNNKEL (reference sequence). The sequence was collected from a human donor with multiple sclerosis. This chain joins TRBV3-1 and TRBJ2-1, with D uncertain. Sequencing was carried out using CD8+ T cells from PBMCs. CDR3 in DNA: TGTGCCAGCAGCCCCCCCGGGTGGAAAGGCTACAATGAGCAGTTCTTC. Residues: CASSPPGWKGYNEQFF.